This T cell receptor (beta chain) was sequenced during a study of control samples from healthy donors and cancer patients. The junction had 4 bases not matched to a gene; V was cut back by 6 bases and J by 1 base. The CDR3 loop spans 15 amino acids. CDR1 is SGDLS and CDR2 is YYNGEE in the germline V gene. TCRdb's table, derived via immunoSEQ multiplex PCR, lists solely in-frame clones and lacks some. The sample has more than 95,000 clones, 85% to 95% seen once. The sequencing sample was made of PBMCs. This TCR derives from an elderly man with head and neck cancer. V is TRBV9 and J is TRBJ2-1, with 10 bases matching TRBD2. DNA for the CDR3: TGTGCCAGCACTTCAGCGGGAGGGTCCTACAATGAGCAGTTCTTC. This gives the protein CASTSAGGSYNEQFF.